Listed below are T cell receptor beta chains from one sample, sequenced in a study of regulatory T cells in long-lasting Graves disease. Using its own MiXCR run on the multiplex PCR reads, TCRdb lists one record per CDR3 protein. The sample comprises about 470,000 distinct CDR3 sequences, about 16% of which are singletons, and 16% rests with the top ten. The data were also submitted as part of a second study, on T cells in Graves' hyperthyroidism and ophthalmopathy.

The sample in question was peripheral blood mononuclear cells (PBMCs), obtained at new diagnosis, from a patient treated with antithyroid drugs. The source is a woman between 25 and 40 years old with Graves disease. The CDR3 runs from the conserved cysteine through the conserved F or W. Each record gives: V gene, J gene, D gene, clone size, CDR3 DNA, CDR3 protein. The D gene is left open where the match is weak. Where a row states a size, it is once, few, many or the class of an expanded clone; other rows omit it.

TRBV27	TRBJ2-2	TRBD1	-	TGTGCCAGCAGAACCGGGACAGGGGTACGCGGGGAGCTGTTTTTT	CASRTGTGVRGELFF
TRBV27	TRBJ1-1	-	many	TGTGCCAGCAGTCACCCGGGAGACACTGAAGCTTTCTTT	CASSHPGDTEAFF
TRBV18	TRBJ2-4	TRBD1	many	TGTGCCAGCTCACTAGGACCGGGACAGGGAGTTCAGTACTTC	CASSLGPGQGVQYF
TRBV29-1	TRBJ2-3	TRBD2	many	TGCAGCGTTGAGCTGGCTAAGACTAGCGGGAAGAGCACAGATACGCAGTATTTT	CSVELAKTSGKSTDTQYF
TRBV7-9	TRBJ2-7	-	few	TGTGCCAGCAGCCCCCTAAGGGAGACGACGTTGGGCGAGCAGTACTTC	CASSPLRETTLGEQYF
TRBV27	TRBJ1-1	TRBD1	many	TGTGCCAGCAGTCACCAGGGGGCAGGTAACACTGAAGCTTTCTTT	CASSHQGAGNTEAFF
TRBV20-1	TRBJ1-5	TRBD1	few	TGCAGTGCTAGAGATCCAGGGGGGACAAGTAGCAATCAGCCCCAGCATTTT	CSARDPGGTSSNQPQHF
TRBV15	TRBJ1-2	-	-	TGTGCCACCAGCAGGGCTCCCTATGGCTACACCTTC	CATSRAPYGYTF
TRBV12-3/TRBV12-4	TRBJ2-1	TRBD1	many	TGTGCCAGCAGTCGGTACATGGGACAGAAAAACAATGAGCAGTTCTTC	CASSRYMGQKNNEQFF
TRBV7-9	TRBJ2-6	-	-	TGTGCCAGCAGCTTAGTCACAACAGGGCCTCCCTCTGGGGCCAACGTCCTGACTTTC	CASSLVTTGPPSGANVLTF
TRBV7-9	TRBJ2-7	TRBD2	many	TGTGCCAGCAGCTTTAGCGGGAGGACCTCCTACGAGCAGTACTTC	CASSFSGRTSYEQYF
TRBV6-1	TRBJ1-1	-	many	TGTGCCAGCAGTCCACTGACCGAGACCAATGAAGCTTTCTTT	CASSPLTETNEAFF
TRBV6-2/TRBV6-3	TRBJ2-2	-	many	TGTGCCAGCAGTTACTCGACCTTTCTTAGCGGTCAGGAGAGCGGGGAGCTGTTTTTT	CASSYSTFLSGQESGELFF
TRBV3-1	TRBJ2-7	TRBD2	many	TGTGCCAGCAGCCAAGGTAGCGGGAGGGCCAGTGAGCAGTACTTC	CASSQGSGRASEQYF
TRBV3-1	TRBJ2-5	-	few	TGTGCCAGCAGCCAATACCAAAGACAGGTTGGGGGGACCCAGTACTTC	CASSQYQRQVGGTQYF
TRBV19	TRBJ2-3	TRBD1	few	TGTGCCAGTAGTATAGTTCGGGGACAGGGTGCAGATACGCAGTATTTT	CASSIVRGQGADTQYF
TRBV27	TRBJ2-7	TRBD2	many	TGTGCCAGCAGACAGAGGGGACTAGCGGCCTACGAGCAGTACTTC	CASRQRGLAAYEQYF
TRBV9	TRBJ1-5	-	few	TGTGCCAGCAGCGGACGACAGACAAATAGCAATCAGCCCCAGCATTTT	CASSGRQTNSNQPQHF
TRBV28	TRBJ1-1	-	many	TGTGCCAGCAGTCCTCTACCTACCCGACTCTTCACTGAAGCTTTCTTT	CASSPLPTRLFTEAFF
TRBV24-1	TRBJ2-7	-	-	TGTGCCACCAGCCGCACAGGTACCTACGAGCAGTACTTC	CATSRTGTYEQYF
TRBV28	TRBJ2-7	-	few	TGTGCCAGCAGTTTACACTCTACGAAGGAGCAGTACTTC	CASSLHSTKEQYF
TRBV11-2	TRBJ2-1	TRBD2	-	TGTGCCAGCAGCTTACCAGGACTAGCGGGAGTCAATGAGCAGTTCTTC	CASSLPGLAGVNEQFF
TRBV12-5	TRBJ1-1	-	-	TGTGCTAGTGGTTTGGGTCTGGCAGGGGTTGAAGCTTTCTTT	CASGLGLAGVEAFF
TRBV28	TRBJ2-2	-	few	TGTGCCAGCAGTTTCGACGGCCCAACCGGGGAGCTGTTTTTT	CASSFDGPTGELFF
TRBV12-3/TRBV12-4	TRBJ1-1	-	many	TGTGCCAGCAGTTTTCTTTCATCCCTCGAACATCGAACAGGCCCGGGGAGGTTCTTT	CASSFLSSLEHRTGPGRFF
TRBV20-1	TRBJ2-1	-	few	TGCAGTGCTAGCGAAAAGACAACGTCTCAGTGGTACAATGAGCAGTTCTTC	CSASEKTTSQWYNEQFF
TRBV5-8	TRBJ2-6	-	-	TGTGCCAGCAGTTGGGCCAACGTCCTGACTTTC	CASSWANVLTF
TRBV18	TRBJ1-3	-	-	TGTGCCAGCTCACCAACATTGTTAGGGGATGGAAACACCATATATTTT	CASSPTLLGDGNTIYF
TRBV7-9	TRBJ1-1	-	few	TGTGCCAGCAGCAGAGAGGGAGAGATCGCTGAAGCTTTCTTT	CASSREGEIAEAFF
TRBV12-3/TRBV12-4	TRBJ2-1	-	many	TGTGCCAGCACCGCGACGGCCTACAATGAGCAGTTCTTC	CASTATAYNEQFF
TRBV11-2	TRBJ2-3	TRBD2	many	TGTGCCAGCAGCCCCCTAGCGGGAGGGCTCGGTACAGATACGCAGTATTTT	CASSPLAGGLGTDTQYF
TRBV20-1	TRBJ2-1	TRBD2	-	TGCAGTGCCCACCTAGCGGGGGCCAATGAGCAGTTCTTC	CSAHLAGANEQFF
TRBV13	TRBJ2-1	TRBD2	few	TGTGCCAGCAGCGTAGTTGCGGGAGGTGATGAGCAGTTCTTC	CASSVVAGGDEQFF
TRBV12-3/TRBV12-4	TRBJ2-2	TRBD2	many	TGTGCCAGCAGTTTTGGCTCGCTAGCGGGACCCACTATCAACACCGGGGAGCTGTTTTTT	CASSFGSLAGPTINTGELFF
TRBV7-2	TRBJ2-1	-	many	TGTGCCAGCAGCTTGGATAGCAATGAGCAGTTCTTC	CASSLDSNEQFF
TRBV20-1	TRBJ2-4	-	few	TGCAGTGCAGTAGCGGTAGCCAAAAACATTCAGTACTTC	CSAVAVAKNIQYF
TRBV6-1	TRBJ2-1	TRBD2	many	TGTGCCAGCAGTGCCTCCGGGACTAGCGGGGGCCAAAATGAGCAGTTCTTC	CASSASGTSGGQNEQFF
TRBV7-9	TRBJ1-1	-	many	TGTGCCAGCAGACAGGTTATGAACACTGAAGCTTTCTTT	CASRQVMNTEAFF
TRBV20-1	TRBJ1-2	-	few	TGCAGTGCTAGAAGGGGCTATGGCTACACCTTC	CSARRGYGYTF
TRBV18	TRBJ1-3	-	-	TGTGCCAGCTCACCACCGGGACCGCTCTCTGGAAACACCATATATTTT	CASSPPGPLSGNTIYF
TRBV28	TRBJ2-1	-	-	TGTGCCAGCTACGCCGGGACGGCCTACAATGAGCAGTTCTTC	CASYAGTAYNEQFF
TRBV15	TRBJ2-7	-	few	TGTGCCACCAGCAGAGACAGGGGTTCCTACGAGCAGTACTTC	CATSRDRGSYEQYF
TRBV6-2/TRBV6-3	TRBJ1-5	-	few	TGTGCCAGCAGTGTATCAGGGGCGATATTTGTCAATCAGCCCCAGCATTTT	CASSVSGAIFVNQPQHF